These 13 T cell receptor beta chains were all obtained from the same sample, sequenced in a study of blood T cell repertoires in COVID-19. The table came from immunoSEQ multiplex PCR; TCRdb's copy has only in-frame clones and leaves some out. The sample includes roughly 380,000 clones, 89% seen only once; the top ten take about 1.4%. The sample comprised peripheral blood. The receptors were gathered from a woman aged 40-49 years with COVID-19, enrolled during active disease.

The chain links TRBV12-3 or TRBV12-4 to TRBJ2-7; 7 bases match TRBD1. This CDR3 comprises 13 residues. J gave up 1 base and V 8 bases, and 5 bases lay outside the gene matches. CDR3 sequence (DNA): TGTGCCAGCGGACAGGATTTTTCCTACGAGCAGTACTTC. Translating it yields CASGQDFSYEQYF.

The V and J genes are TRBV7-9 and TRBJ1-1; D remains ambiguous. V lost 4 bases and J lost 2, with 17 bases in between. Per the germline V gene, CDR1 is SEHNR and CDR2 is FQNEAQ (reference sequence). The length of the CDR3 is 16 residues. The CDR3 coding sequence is TGTGCCAGCAGCTCTTGGCCAGATCTCCTTAACACTGAAGCTTTCTTT. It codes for CASSSWPDLLNTEAFF.

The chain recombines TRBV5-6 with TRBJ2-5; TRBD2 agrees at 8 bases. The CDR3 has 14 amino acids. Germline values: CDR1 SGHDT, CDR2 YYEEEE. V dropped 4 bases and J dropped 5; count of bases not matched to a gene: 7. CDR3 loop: CASSRTGGLETQYF. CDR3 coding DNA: TGTGCCAGCAGCCGGACGGGGGGGCTGGAGACCCAGTACTTC.

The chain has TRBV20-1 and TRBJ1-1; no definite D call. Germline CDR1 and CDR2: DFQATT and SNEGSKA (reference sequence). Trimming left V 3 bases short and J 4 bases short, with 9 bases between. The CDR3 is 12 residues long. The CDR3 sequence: CSASKAATEAFF. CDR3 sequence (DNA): TGCAGTGCTAGTAAGGCGGCCACTGAAGCTTTCTTT.

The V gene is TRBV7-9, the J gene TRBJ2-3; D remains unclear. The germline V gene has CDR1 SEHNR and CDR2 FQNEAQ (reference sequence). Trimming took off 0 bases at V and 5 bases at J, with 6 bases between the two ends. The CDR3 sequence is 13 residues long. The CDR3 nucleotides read TGTGCCAGCAGCTTAGCGTCAGGAGATACGCAGTATTTT. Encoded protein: CASSLASGDTQYF.

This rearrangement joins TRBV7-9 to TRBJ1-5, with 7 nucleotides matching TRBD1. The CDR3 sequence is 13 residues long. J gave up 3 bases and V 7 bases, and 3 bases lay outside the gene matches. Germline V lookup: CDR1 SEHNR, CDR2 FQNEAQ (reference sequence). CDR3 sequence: CASTGQVNQPQHF. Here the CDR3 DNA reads TGTGCCAGCACCGGACAGGTCAATCAGCCCCAGCATTTT.

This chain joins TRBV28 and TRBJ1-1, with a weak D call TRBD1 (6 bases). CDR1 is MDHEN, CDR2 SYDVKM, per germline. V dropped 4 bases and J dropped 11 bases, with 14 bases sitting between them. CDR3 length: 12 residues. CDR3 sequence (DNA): TGTGCCAGCAGTTCTACAACAGGGTCGGCTTTCTTT. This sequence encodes CASSSTTGSAFF.

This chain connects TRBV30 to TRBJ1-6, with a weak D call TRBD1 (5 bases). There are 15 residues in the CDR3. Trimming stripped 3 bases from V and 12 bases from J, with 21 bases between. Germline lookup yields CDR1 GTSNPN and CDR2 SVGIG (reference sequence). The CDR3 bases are TGTGCCTGGAGCCCCCGGGTAGGCCCCGGGGGACCCCTCCACTTT. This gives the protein CAWSPRVGPGGPLHF.

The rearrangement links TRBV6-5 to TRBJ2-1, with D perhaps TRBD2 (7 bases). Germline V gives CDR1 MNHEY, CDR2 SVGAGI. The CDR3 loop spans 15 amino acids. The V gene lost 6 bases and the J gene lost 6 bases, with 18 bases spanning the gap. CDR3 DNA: TGTGCCAGCAGCCCCTGGGGGCCGGGAGGCAATGAGCAGTTCTTC. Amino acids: CASSPWGPGGNEQFF.

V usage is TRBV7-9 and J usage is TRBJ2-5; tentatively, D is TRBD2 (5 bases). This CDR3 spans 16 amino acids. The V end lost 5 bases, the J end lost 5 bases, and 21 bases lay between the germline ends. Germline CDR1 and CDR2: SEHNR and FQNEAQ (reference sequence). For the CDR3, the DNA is TGTGCCAGCAGCCTCGGACTTGCTGGGTTCGGGGAGACCCAGTACTTC. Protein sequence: CASSLGLAGFGETQYF. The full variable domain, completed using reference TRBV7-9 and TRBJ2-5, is DTGVSQNPRHKITKRGQNVTFRCDPISEHNRLYWYRQTLGQGPEFLTYFQNEAQLEKSRLLSDRFSAERPKGSFSTLEIQRTEQGDSAMYLCASSLGLAGFGETQYFGPGTRLLVL.

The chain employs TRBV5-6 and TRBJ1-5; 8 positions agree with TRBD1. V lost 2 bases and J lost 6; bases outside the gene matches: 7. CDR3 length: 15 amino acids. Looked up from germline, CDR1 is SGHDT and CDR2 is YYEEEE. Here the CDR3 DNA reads TGTGCCAGCAGCTTACGGGGGACAGGCGGTCAGCCCCAGCATTTT. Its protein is CASSLRGTGGQPQHF.

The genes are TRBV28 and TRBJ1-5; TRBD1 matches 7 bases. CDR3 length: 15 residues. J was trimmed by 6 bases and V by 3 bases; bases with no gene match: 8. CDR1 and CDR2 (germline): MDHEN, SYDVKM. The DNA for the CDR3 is TGTGCCAGCAGTTTCCCCTCCAGGGACAGTCAGCCCCAGCATTTT. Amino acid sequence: CASSFPSRDSQPQHF. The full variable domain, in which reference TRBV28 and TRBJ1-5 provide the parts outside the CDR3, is DVKVTQSSRYLVKRTGEKVFLECVQDMDHENMFWYRQDPGLGLRLIYFSYDVKMKEKGDIPEGYSVSREKKERFSLILESASTNQTSMYLCASSFPSRDSQPQHFGDGTRLSIL.

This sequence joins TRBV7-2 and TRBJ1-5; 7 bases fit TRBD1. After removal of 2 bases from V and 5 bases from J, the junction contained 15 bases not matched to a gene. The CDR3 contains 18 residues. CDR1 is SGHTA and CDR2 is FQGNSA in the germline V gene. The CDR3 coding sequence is TGTGCCAGCAGCTTACAGGCCGGGAACAGGGGCCACCATCAGCCCCAGCATTTT. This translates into CASSLQAGNRGHHQPQHF. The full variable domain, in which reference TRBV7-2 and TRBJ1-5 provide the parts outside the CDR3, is GAGVSQSPSNKVTEKGKDVELRCDPISGHTALYWYRQSLGQGLEFLIYFQGNSAPDKSGLPSDRFSAERTGGSVSTLTIQRTQQEDSAVYLCASSLQAGNRGHHQPQHFGDGTRLSIL.